This TCR beta chain was retrieved from a study of human T cells and chemical hapten exposure. Germline CDR1 and CDR2: LGHNA and YSLEER. The CDR3 spans 15 residues. Trimming pared 0 bases from V and 2 bases from J, leaving 9 bases between. TCRdb fed the RACE reads into MiXCR, producing one record per CDR3 protein. The table includes around 200,000 distinct CDR3 sequences, approximately 26% detected once. As to time point: patch test 3, about 24 weeks after DPC sensitization. The treatment was: therapeutic diphenylcyclopropenone sensitization with weekly scalp DPC. Participating donors were patients with alopecia, aged 18 to 70 years, considered appropriate candidates for DPC.

The J gene is TRBJ2-3, the V gene TRBV4-3; D possibly matches TRBD1 or TRBD2 (5 bases each). This TCR came from a woman aged 40 to 55 with alopecia areata. Some clones in this sample may be carry-over from other donors' samples. Sequencing was performed on whole blood, taken in connection with sensitization to the hapten diphenylcyclopropenone (DPC). For the CDR3, the DNA is TGCGCCAGCAGCCAAGACCGGGGCCACACAGATACGCAGTATTTT. Its translation is CASSQDRGHTDTQYF.